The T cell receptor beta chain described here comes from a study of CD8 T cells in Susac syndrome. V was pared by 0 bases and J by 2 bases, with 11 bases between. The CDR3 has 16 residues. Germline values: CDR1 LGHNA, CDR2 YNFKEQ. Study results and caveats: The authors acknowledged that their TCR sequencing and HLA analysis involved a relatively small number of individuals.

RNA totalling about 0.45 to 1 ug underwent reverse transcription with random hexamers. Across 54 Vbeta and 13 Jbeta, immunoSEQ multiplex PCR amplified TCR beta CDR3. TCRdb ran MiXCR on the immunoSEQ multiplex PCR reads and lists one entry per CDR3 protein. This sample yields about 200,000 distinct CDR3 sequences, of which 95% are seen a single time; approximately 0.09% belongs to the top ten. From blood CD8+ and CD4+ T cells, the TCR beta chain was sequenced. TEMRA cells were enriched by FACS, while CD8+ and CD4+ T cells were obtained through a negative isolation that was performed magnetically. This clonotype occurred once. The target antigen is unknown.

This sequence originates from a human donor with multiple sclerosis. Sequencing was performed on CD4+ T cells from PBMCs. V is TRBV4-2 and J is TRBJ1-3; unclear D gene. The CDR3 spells CASSQDPSSTGNTIYF. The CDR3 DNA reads TGTGCCAGCAGCCAAGACCCCTCCTCCACTGGAAACACCATATATTTT.